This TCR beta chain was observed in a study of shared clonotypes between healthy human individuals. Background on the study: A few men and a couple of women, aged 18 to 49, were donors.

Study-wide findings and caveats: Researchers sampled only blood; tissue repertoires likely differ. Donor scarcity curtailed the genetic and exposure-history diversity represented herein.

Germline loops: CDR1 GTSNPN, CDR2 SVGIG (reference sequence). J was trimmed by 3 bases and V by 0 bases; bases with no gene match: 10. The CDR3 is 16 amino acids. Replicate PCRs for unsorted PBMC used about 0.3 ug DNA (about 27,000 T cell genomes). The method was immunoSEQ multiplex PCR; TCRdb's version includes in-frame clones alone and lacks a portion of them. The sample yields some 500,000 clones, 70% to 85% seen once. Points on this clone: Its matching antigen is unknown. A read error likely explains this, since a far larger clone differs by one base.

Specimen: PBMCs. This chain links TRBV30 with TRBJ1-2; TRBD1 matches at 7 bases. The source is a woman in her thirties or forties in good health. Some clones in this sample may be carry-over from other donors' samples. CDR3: CAWSVNLQGTHYGYTF. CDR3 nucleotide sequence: TGTGCCTGGAGTGTCAACCTACAGGGGACTCACTATGGCTACACCTTC.